This T cell receptor beta chain is drawn from a study of T cell responses to AZD1222 COVID-19 vaccine. Findings and limits, study-wide: Recipients of two AZD1222 doses showed rising Spike-specific TCR breadth and depth.

The repertoire was sequenced with immunoSEQ multiplex PCR; TCRdb's copy has only in-frame clones and lacks some. The sample records more than 55,000 clones, about 88% being singletons. Turning to this clone: Its antigen is unknown.

The CDR3 runs 15 residues. V trimming: 0 bases; J trimming: 5 bases; junction bases outside the gene matches: 6. CDR1 is SGHRS, CDR2 YFSETQ, per germline. This chain joins TRBV5-1 and TRBJ2-3; 7 nucleotides agree with TRBD2. This receptor was obtained from an adult who received the AZD1222 COVID-19 vaccine. Sequencing was performed on peripheral blood, taken 28 days after the second AZD1222 dose. The CDR3 loop is CASSLDGLGVDTQYF. CDR3 nucleotide sequence: TGCGCCAGCAGCTTGGACGGACTAGGGGTAGATACGCAGTATTTT.